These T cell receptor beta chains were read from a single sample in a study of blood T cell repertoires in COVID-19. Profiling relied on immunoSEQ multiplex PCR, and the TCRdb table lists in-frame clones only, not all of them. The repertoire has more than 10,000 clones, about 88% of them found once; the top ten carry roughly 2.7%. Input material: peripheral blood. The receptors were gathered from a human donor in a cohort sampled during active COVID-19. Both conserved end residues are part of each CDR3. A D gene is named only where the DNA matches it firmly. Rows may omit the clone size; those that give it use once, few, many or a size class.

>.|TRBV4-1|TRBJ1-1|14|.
TGCGCCAGCAGCTCCAGAAGGGGGAACACTGAAGCTTTCTTT
CASSSRRGNTEAFF
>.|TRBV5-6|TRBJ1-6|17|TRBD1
TGTGCCAGCAGCACTAACAGGGGGAGCTCCTATAATTCACCCCTCCACTTT
CASSTNRGSSYNSPLHF
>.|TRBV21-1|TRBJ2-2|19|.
TGTGCCAGCAGCAAAGACGCGAATAGCGGGGGAGCGAACACCGGGGAGCTGTTTTTT
CASSKDANSGGANTGELFF
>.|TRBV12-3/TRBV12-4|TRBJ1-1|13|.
TGTGCCAGCAGCCTGGACTTTTACACTGAAGCTTTCTTT
CASSLDFYTEAFF
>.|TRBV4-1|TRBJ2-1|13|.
TGCGCCAGCAGCCAAGAACAGTACAATGAGCAGTTCTTC
CASSQEQYNEQFF
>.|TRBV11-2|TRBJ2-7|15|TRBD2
TGTGCCAGCAGCTTAGCGGGGGGGCTCTCCTACGAGCAGTACTTC
CASSLAGGLSYEQYF
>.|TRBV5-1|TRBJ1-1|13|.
TGCGCCAGCAGCAGGGAGGGGGACACTGAAGCTTTCTTT
CASSREGDTEAFF
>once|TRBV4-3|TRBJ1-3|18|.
TGCGCCAGCAGCCAAGACTACGGGGGTCTGCTCTCTGGAAACACCATATATTTT
CASSQDYGGLLSGNTIYF
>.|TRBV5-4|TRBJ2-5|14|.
TGTGCCAGCAGGAATCGGGACACCCCAGAGACCCAGTACTTC
CASRNRDTPETQYF
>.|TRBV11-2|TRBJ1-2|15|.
TGTGCCAGCAGCTTAGGTCCGGAGATCCACTATGGCTACACCTTC
CASSLGPEIHYGYTF
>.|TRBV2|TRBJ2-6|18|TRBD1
TGTGCCAGCATTCGACCGGGACAGGGGAGCTCTGGGGCCAACGTCCTGACTTTC
CASIRPGQGSSGANVLTF
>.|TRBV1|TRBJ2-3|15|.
TGCACCAGCAGCCAAGCTAACAGGAACACAGATACGCAGTATTTT
CTSSQANRNTDTQYF
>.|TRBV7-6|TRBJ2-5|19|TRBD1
TGTGCCAGCAGCTTAGACTTTTCAATGGGACAGGGGCCCCGAGAGACCCAGTACTTC
CASSLDFSMGQGPRETQYF
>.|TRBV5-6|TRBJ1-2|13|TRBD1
TGTGCCAGCAGCTTCGACAGGGCCTCGGGCTACACCTTC
CASSFDRASGYTF
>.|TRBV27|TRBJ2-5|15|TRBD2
TGTGCCAGCAGTTGGGGTAGCGGGGGGCGCGAGACCCAGTACTTC
CASSWGSGGRETQYF
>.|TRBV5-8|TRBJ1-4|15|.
TGTGCCAGCAGCTTCGGCAGGGGATCTAATGAAAAACTGTTTTTT
CASSFGRGSNEKLFF
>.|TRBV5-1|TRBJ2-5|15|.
TGCGCCAGCAGCGCCGGACAGTTTGGACGGGAGACCCAGTACTTC
CASSAGQFGRETQYF
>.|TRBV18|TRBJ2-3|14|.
TGTGCCAGCTCAGCGCAGGGGCGCACAGATACGCAGTATTTT
CASSAQGRTDTQYF
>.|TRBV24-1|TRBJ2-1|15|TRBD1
TGTGCCACCAGTGATCCGGGGGACAGGGGCAATGAGCAGTTCTTC
CATSDPGDRGNEQFF
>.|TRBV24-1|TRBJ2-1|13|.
TGTGCCACCAGTGCCGGTCTGAACAATGAGCAGTTCTTC
CATSAGLNNEQFF
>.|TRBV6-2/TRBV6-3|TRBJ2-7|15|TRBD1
TGTGCCAGCAGTTACGGGCCAGGGGGCAGAGGGGAGCAGTACTTC
CASSYGPGGRGEQYF
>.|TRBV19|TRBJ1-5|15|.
TGTGCCAGTAGTATCAGGCGTGCGTCGGGGGGAGCCCAGCATTTT
CASSIRRASGGAQHF
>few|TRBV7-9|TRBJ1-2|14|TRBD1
TGTGCCAGCAGCATCCCTGACAGGGGGGAAGGCTACACCTTC
CASSIPDRGEGYTF
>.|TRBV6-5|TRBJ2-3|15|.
TGTGCCAGCAGTTACCGGGCGGGAAGCACAGATACGCAGTATTTT
CASSYRAGSTDTQYF
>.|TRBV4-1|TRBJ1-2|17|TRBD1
TGCGCCAGCAGCCAAGAGATGGTTGGAGGGGGACAGTATGGCTACACCTTC
CASSQEMVGGGQYGYTF
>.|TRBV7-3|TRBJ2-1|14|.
TGTGCCAGCAGCTTAGGTGGTAGCGGAAGTGAGCAGTTCTTC
CASSLGGSGSEQFF
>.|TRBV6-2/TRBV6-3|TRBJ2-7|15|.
TGTGCCAGCAGACCTCCTGGCGGGGAACGATACGAGCAGTACTTC
CASRPPGGERYEQYF
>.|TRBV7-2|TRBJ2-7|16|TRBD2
TGTGCCAGCAGCTTAGTTGGGAGCGGGGGGGCGGACGAGCAGTACTTC
CASSLVGSGGADEQYF
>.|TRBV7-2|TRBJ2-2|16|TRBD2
TGTGCCAGCAGCTCGCGGGGGGGGACGAACACCGGGGAGCTGTTTTTT
CASSSRGGTNTGELFF
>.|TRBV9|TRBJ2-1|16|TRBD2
TGTGCCAGCAGCGTAGGGGCTACTGCGGGGGACAATGAGCAGTTCTTC
CASSVGATAGDNEQFF
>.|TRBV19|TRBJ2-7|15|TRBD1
TGTGCCAGTAGTAGACCGGGACAGGGGATCTACGAGCAGTACTTC
CASSRPGQGIYEQYF
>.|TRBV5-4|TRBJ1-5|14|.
TGTGCCAGCAGCTTCCAGGGCAGCAATCAGCCCCAGCATTTT
CASSFQGSNQPQHF
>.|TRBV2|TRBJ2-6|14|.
TGTGCCAGCAATCCGCGCTCTGGGGCCAACGTCCTGACTTTC
CASNPRSGANVLTF
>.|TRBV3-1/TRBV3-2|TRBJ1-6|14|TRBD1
TGTGCCAGCAGTCAATCCCAGGGGGGTTCACCCCTCCACTTT
CASSQSQGGSPLHF
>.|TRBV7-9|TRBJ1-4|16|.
TGTGCCAGCATCCGCATCGGAGGGACTGCGCATGAAAAACTGTTTTTT
CASIRIGGTAHEKLFF
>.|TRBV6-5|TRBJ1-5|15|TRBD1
TGTGCCAGCAGTACAGGACAGGGCGGATATCAGCCCCAGCATTTT
CASSTGQGGYQPQHF